This T cell receptor (beta chain) was recovered during a study of blood T cell repertoires in COVID-19. Study background: The study drew acute and convalescent COVID-19 samples from the United States, Italy and Spain. The cDNA or gDNA used as material had been derived from T cells, B-cell-depleted T cells, or PBMCs.

How the authors handled the data: Amplification of reference gene primers provided the estimated nucleated cell counts. Repertoires were generated with immunoSEQ multiplex PCR, while TCRdb's copy carries only in-frame clones and drops some. For V, J and clone size, that table is used; D and trimming come from the DNA. The sample records roughly 30,000 clones, approximately 87% being singletons. This CDR3 spans 17 amino acids. V lost 4 bases and J lost 5; bases outside the gene matches: 11. The germline V gene encodes CDR1 SEHNR and CDR2 FQNEAQ (reference sequence). The chain is built from TRBV7-9 and TRBJ2-5; 12 bases align to TRBD1. This receptor was identified in a human donor in a cohort sampled during active COVID-19. The sequencing input was peripheral blood. The CDR3 region has the DNA TGTGCCAGCAGCTGGCGGGGGACAGGGGGCTCCGGGGAGACCCAGTACTTC. Its protein is CASSWRGTGGSGETQYF.